Listed below are T cell receptor beta chains from one sample, sequenced in a study of CD8 T cells in Susac syndrome. TCRdb analysed the immunoSEQ multiplex PCR reads with MiXCR anew, one entry per CDR3 protein. The sample includes some 130,000 distinct CDR3 sequences, around 86% seen only once; the top ten take 0.45% to 0.6%. Material: CD8+ T cells from PBMCs. Source of these receptors: a human donor with multiple sclerosis. Each CDR3 is given with its conserved first and last residue. D genes are given only for firm matches. The size entry is marked missing in some rows and otherwise reads once, few, many or a size class.

>TRBJ2-1|TRBV9|-|-|15
TGTGCCAGCAGCCCCCAGGGAGGTACTTACAATGAGCAGTTCTTC
CASSPQGGTYNEQFF
>TRBJ1-1|TRBV19|-|-|13
TGTGCCAGTAAAAGGACACAGAACACTGAAGCTTTCTTT
CASKRTQNTEAFF
>TRBJ2-7|TRBV7-9|-|-|11
TGTGCCAGCAGCTCCACCTACGAGCAGTACTTC
CASSSTYEQYF
>TRBJ2-1|TRBV19|TRBD2|-|15
TGTGCCAGTAGTACCTGGACTAGCGGAGACAATGAGCAGTTCTTC
CASSTWTSGDNEQFF
>TRBJ1-4|TRBV7-8|-|once|16
TGTGCCAGCAGCTTACAGGCTGGTGCAACTAATGAAAAACTGTTTTTT
CASSLQAGATNEKLFF
>TRBJ1-5|TRBV7-6|-|-|15
TGTGCCAGCAGCGCTGACATTAACGGCAATCAGCCCCAGCATTTT
CASSADINGNQPQHF
>TRBJ2-1|TRBV7-9|-|-|16
TGTGCCAGCAGCTACGGGACTGCTAGCTCCTACAATGAGCAGTTCTTC
CASSYGTASSYNEQFF
>TRBJ1-5|TRBV2|-|-|16
TGTGCCAGCAGTGAGTGGGGGGGGGATGGCAATCAGCCCCAGCATTTT
CASSEWGGDGNQPQHF
>TRBJ1-4|TRBV9|-|once|14
TGTGCCAGCAGCGAGGACCAGGGGAATGAAAAACTGTTTTTT
CASSEDQGNEKLFF
>TRBJ2-3|TRBV28|TRBD2|-|16
TGTGCCAGCACCACTTCACTAGCGGGGTCCCACGATACGCAGTATTTT
CASTTSLAGSHDTQYF
>TRBJ2-2|TRBV4-2|TRBD2|-|18
TGTGCCAGCAGCCAGTCGGGACTAGCGGGAGCGAACACCGGGGAGCTGTTTTTT
CASSQSGLAGANTGELFF
>TRBJ2-1|TRBV3-1|-|-|13
TGTGCCAGCAGCCAAGAGGGGGGCCTTGAGCAGTTCTTC
CASSQEGGLEQFF
>TRBJ2-2|TRBV9|-|-|16
TGTGCCAGCAGCGTAGAAGCGATTATGAACACCGGGGAGCTGTTTTTT
CASSVEAIMNTGELFF
>TRBJ2-2|TRBV12-3/TRBV12-4|-|-|13
TGTGCCAGCTGGGGAGAAAACACCGGGGAGCTGTTTTTT
CASWGENTGELFF
>TRBJ2-4|TRBV3-1|-|-|12
TGTGCCAGCAGCCAAGGTTCTGACATTCAGTACTTC
CASSQGSDIQYF
>TRBJ2-5|TRBV20-1|-|-|11
TGCAACCCAGTATGGGGGAAGACCCAGTACTTC
CNPVWGKTQYF
>TRBJ2-7|TRBV5-1|-|-|12
TGCGCCAGCAGCGCGGACAGATACGAGCAGTACTTC
CASSADRYEQYF
>TRBJ1-2|TRBV29-1|-|-|11
TGCAGCGTTGCAGCCGTCGAGGGCTACACCTTC
CSVAAVEGYTF
>TRBJ1-4|TRBV5-4|-|-|14
TGTGCCAGCAGGTCCGGACCCACTAATGAAAAACTGTTTTTT
CASRSGPTNEKLFF
>TRBJ2-2|TRBV4-1|-|-|13
TGCGCCAGCTTGGACCGTAACACCGGGGAGCTGTTTTTT
CASLDRNTGELFF
>TRBJ2-1|TRBV6-5|-|-|13
TGTGCCAGCAGTTACTCGATGCTAGCTGAGCAGTTCTTC
CASSYSMLAEQFF
>TRBJ1-3|TRBV4-1|-|few|14
TGCGCCAGCAGCCAAGAGGCGGCAGGAAACACCATATATTTT
CASSQEAAGNTIYF
>TRBJ2-7|TRBV27|-|-|14
TGTGCCAGCAGTGGACAGCAAAGCCCCTACGAGCAGTACTTC
CASSGQQSPYEQYF